This T cell receptor (beta chain) was sequenced for a study of long-term antiretroviral therapy in people with HIV. Whole-study context: The earliest samples came from an era when ART typically awaited falling CD4 counts. The study's findings and limits: Blood obtained between about 2004 and 2017 may reflect older ART regimens.

Survey-level resolution applied to immunoSEQ assay v3.0. Assay used: immunoSEQ multiplex PCR; TCRdb lists only in-frame clones, some missing. The sample lists 30,000 to 40,000 clones, about 97% seen once, with approximately 2.9% in the top ten. Until DNA extraction, the samples held between 1-10 million cryopreserved PBMC. The CDR3 is 14 amino acids. V lost 5 bases and J lost 4; bases outside the gene matches: 4. Germline lookup yields CDR1 MNHEY and CDR2 SMNVEV (reference sequence). To note about this clone: Its target is not known.

The chain couples TRBV27 to TRBJ1-2; 10 bases align to TRBD1. The sequencing here drew on unsorted PBMCs, taken 6.9 years after starting antiretroviral therapy. The sequence derives from a man aged 30-40 years with HIV. The CDR3 protein is CASSRGTGAYGYTF. CDR3 coding DNA: TGTGCCAGCAGTAGGGGGACAGGGGCCTATGGCTACACCTTC.